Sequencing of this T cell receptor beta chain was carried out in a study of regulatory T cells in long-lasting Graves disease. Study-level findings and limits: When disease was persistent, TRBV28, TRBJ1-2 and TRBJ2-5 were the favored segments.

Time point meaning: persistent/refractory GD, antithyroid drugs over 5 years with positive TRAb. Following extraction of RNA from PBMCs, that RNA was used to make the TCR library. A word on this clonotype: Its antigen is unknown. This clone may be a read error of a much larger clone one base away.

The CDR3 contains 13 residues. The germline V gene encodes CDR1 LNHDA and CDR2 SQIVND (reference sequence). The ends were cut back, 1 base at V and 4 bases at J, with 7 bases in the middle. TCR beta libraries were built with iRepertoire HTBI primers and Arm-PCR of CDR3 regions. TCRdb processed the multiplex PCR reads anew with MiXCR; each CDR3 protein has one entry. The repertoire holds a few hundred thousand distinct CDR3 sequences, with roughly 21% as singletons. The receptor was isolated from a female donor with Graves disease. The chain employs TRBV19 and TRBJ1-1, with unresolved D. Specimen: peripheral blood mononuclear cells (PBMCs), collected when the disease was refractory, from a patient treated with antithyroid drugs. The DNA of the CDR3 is TGTGCCAGTAGTATAGGATCAAGCACTGAAGCTTTCTTT. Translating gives CASSIGSSTEAFF.